This T cell receptor beta chain was found in a study of cytomegalovirus exposure and HLA in healthy donors. CDR1 is MDHEN and CDR2 is SYDVKM in the germline V gene. This CDR3 region has 14 residues. The trim removed 7 bases at V and 4 bases at J, leaving 6 bases unmatched. This clone was seen a handful of times. Its antigen is not known. PCR employed 60 Vbeta and 13 Jbeta primers. Produced via immunoSEQ multiplex PCR; TCRdb's table is partial and in-frame only. The profile covers about 170,000 clones, with roughly 85% appearing a single time and 1.5% taken by the ten largest. Findings and limits, study-wide: The authors later linked a missense DCLRE1C variant to TCR beta V- and J-gene trimming. Prediction of most subjects' HLA-A and HLA-B alleles by TCR beta sequences was reportedly accurate. Association of 16,951 TCR beta sequences with HLA alleles was found at 0.05 false discovery rate in a later analysis.

Sequences were obtained from PBMCs. This TCR derives from a male donor in good health and CMV-seronegative. This rearrangement joins TRBV28 to TRBJ2-3; 9 bases are shared with TRBD2. The CDR3 is CASNGVAGADTQYF. The CDR3 DNA reads as TGTGCCAGCAATGGTGTAGCGGGAGCAGATACGCAGTATTTT.